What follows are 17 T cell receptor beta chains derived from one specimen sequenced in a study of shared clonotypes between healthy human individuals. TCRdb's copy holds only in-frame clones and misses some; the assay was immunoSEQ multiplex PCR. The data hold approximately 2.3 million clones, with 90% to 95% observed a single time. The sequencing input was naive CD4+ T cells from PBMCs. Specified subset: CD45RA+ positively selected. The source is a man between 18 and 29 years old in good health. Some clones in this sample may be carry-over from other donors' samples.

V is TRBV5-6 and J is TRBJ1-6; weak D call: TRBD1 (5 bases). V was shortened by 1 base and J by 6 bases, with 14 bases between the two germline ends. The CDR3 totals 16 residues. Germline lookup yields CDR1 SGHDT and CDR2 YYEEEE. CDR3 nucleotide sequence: TGTGCCAGCAGCTTGCCCGGGACCGAGGTTAATTCACCCCTCCACTTT. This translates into CASSLPGTEVNSPLHF.

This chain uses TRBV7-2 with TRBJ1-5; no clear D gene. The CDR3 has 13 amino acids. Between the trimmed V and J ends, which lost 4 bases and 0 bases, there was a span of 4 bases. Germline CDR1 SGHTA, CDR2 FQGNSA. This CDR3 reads CASSSNSNQPQHF. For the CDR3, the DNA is TGTGCCAGCAGCTCCAATAGCAATCAGCCCCAGCATTTT.

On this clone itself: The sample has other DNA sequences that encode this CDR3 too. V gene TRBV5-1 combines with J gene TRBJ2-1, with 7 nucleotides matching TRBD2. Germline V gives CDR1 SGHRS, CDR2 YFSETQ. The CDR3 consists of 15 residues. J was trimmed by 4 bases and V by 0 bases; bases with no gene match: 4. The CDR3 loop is CASSLAGGRYNEQFF. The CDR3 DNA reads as TGCGCCAGCAGCTTGGCTGGCGGGAGATACAATGAGCAGTTCTTC.

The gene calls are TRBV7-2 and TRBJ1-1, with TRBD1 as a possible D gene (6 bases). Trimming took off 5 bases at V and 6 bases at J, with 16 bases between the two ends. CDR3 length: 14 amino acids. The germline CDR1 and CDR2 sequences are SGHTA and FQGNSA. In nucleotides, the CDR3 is TGTGCCAGCAGCCCCTTGGGGGGGCCGGCTGAAGCTTTCTTT. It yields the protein CASSPLGGPAEAFF.

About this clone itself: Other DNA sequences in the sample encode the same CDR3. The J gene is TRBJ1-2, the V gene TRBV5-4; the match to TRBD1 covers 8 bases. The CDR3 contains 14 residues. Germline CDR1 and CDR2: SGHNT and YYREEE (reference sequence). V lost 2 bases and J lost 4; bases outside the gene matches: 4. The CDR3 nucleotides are TGTGCCAGCAGCTTAGGTACAGGGGGCTATGGCTACACCTTC. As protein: CASSLGTGGYGYTF.

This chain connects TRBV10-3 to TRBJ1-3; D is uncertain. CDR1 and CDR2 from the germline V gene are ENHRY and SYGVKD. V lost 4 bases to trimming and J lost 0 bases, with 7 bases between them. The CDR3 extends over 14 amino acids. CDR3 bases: TGTGCCATCAGTGGCCAGAGCTCTGGAAACACCATATATTTT. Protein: CAISGQSSGNTIYF.

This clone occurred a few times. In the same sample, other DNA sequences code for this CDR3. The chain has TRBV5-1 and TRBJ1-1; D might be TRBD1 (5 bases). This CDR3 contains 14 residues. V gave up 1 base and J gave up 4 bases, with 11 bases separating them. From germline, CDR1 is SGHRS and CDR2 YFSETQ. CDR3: CASSLSGRGTEAFF. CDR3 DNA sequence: TGCGCCAGCAGCTTGAGCGGGAGGGGCACTGAAGCTTTCTTT.

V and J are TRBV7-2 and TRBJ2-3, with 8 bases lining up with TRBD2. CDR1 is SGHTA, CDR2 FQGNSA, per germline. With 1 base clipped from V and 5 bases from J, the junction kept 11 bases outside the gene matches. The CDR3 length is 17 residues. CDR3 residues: CASSLGLAGIRGDTQYF. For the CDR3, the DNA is TGTGCCAGCAGCTTAGGTCTAGCGGGTATCAGGGGAGATACGCAGTATTTT.

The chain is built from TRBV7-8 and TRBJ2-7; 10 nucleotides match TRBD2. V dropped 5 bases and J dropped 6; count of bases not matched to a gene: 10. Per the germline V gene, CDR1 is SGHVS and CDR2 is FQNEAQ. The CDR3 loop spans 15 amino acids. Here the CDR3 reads CASSIGTSEWSEQYF. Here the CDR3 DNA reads TGTGCCAGCAGCATAGGGACTAGCGAGTGGTCCGAGCAGTACTTC.

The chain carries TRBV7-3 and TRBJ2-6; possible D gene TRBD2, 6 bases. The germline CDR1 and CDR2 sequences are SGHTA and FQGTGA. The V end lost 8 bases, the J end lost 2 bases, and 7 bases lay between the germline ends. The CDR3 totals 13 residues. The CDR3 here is CASGEAGANVLTF. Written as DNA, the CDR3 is TGTGCCAGCGGGGAGGCTGGGGCCAACGTCCTGACTTTC.

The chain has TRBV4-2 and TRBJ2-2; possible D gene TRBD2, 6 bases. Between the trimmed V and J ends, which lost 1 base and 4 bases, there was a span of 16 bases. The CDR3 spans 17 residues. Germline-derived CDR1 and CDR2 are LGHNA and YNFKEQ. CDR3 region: CASSQAGTGRITGELFF. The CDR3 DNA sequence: TGTGCCAGCAGCCAAGCCGGGACTGGGAGGATCACCGGGGAGCTGTTTTTT.

In DNA, the CDR3 is TGTGCCAGCAGCTCGAGCCAGGGGAAGAACTATGGCTACACCTTC. Translating it yields CASSSSQGKNYGYTF. This chain links TRBV7-3 with TRBJ1-2; weak D call: TRBD1 (6 bases). Trimming pared 4 bases from V and 2 bases from J, leaving 14 bases between. Germline V gives CDR1 SGHTA, CDR2 FQGTGA. The CDR3 extends over 15 amino acids.

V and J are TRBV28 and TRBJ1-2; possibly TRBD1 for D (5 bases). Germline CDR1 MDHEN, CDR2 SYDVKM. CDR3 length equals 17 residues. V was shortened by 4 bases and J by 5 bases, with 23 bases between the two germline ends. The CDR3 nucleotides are TGTGCCAGCAGTTCCTCCGGGACGGGGCTTATCATTTATGGCTACACCTTC. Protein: CASSSSGTGLIIYGYTF.

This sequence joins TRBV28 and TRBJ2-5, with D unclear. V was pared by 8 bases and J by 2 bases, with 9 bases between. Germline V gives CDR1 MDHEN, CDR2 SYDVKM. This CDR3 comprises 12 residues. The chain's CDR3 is CASWDLQETQYF. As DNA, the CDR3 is TGTGCCAGCTGGGATCTTCAAGAGACCCAGTACTTC.

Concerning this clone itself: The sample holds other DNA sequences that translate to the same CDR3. The CDR3 here is CASSPQGSGANVLTF. CDR3 coding DNA: TGTGCCAGCAGTCCCCAGGGGTCTGGGGCCAACGTCCTGACTTTC. The chain recombines TRBV28 with TRBJ2-6, with D possibly matching TRBD1 (6 bases). The V gene lost 5 bases and the J gene lost 1 base, with 9 bases spanning the gap. The CDR3 loop spans 15 amino acids. Germline V gene data show CDR1 as MDHEN and CDR2 as SYDVKM.

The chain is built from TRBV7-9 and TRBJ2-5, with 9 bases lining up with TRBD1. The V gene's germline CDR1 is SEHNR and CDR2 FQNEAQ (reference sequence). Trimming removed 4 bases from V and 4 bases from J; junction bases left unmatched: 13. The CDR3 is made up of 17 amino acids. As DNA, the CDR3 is TGTGCCAGCAGCTACCCTAAAGGACAGGGGATCGGAGAGACCCAGTACTTC. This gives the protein CASSYPKGQGIGETQYF.

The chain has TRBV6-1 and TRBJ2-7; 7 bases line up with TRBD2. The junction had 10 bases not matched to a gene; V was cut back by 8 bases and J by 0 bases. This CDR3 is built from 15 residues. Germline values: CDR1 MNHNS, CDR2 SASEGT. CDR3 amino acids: CASRGRIAGSYEQYF. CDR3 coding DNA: TGTGCCAGCCGGGGAAGGATAGCGGGCTCCTACGAGCAGTACTTC.